This T cell receptor beta chain stems from a study of cytomegalovirus exposure and HLA in healthy donors. General study points: Analysis was carried out at a later point, and it linked a missense DCLRE1C variant to TCR beta V- and J-gene trimming. Some 150 TCR beta chains were listed as cytomegalovirus-associated.

Germline V gives CDR1 SNHLY, CDR2 FYNNEI. J gave up 9 bases and V 5 bases, and 2 bases lay outside the gene matches. This CDR3 spans 13 amino acids. The PCR contained 60 Vbeta and 13 Jbeta primers. Profiled with immunoSEQ multiplex PCR; TCRdb holds only in-frame clones, not every one. The clone table shows about 130,000 clones, with the ten largest holding less than 3%. Notes on this clone: Its antigen is undetermined.

All the people who gave samples were healthy bone marrow donors. Source material: PBMCs. The chain links TRBV2 to TRBJ1-6, with 9 bases lining up with TRBD1. The sequence derives from a man between 25 and 39 years old in good health and CMV-seronegative. CDR3 sequence reads: CASSRDRASPLHF. The CDR3, as DNA: TGTGCCAGCAGTCGGGACAGGGCTTCACCCCTCCACTTT.